The present entry profiles one T cell receptor (beta chain) with its context. Antigen specificity is unknown. This entry belongs to a study of shared clonotypes between healthy human individuals. Study conclusions and caveats: Generation probability values for non-shared clonotypes were lower than those for clonotypes shared by all four donors. Investigators collected only blood, and repertoires in tissues likely differ.

Terminally differentiated effector memory CD45RA+ cells were excluded by CCR7 positive selection of CD45RO-negative cells. The study drew all its donors from Caucasian adults living in Nashville, Tennessee. Over several immunoSEQ plates, each subset's genomic DNA was distributed in even portions. The assay was immunoSEQ multiplex PCR, and TCRdb's table has in-frame clones only and misses some. The table lists roughly 2.1 million clones, approximately 94% of them singletons. The CDR3 has 12 amino acids. In germline, CDR1 is SGDLS, CDR2 YYNGEE. J gave up 5 bases and V 2 bases, and 1 base lay outside the gene matches.

Sample: naive CD8+ T cells from PBMCs. The clonotype comes from a man aged 18 to 29 in good health. Some clones in this sample may be carry-over from other donors' samples. The chain has TRBV9 and TRBJ2-7, with 7 bases fitting TRBD2. CDR3 amino acids: CASSVGLDEQYF. In DNA, the CDR3 is TGTGCCAGCAGCGTCGGACTAGACGAGCAGTACTTC.